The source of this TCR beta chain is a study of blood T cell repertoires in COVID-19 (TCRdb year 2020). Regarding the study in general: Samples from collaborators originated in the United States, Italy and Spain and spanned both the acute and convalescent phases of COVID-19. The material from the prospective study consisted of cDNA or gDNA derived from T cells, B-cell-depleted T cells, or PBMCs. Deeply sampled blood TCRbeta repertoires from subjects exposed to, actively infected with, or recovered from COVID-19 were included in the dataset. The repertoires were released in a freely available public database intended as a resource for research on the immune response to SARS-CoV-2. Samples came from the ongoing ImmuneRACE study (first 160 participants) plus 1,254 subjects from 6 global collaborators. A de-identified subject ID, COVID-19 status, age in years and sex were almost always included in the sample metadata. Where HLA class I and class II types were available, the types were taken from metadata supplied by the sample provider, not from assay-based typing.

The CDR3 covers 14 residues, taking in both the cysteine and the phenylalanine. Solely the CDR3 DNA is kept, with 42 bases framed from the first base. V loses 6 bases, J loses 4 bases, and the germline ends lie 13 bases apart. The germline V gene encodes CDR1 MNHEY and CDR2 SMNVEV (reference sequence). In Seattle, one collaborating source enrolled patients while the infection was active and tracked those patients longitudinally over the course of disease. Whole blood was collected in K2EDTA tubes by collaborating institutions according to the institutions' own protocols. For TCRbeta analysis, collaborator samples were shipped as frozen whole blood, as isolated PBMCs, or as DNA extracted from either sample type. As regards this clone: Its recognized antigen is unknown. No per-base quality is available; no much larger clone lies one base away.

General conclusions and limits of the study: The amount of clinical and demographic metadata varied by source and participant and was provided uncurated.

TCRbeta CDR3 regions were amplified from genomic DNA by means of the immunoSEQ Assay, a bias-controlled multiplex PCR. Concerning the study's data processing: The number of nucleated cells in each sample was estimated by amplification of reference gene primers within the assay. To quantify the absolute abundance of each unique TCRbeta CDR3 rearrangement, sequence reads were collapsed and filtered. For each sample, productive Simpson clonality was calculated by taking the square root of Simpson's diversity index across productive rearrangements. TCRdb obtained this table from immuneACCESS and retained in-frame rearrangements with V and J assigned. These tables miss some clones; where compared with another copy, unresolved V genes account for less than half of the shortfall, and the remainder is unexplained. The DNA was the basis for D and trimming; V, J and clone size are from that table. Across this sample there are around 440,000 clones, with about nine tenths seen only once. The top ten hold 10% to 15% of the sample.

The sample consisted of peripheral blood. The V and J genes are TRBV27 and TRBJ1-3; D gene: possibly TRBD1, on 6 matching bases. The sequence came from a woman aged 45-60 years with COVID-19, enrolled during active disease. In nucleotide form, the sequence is TGTGCCAGCAGGACGGGACACCCAGGAAACACCATATATTTT. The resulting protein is CASRTGHPGNTIYF.